The 16 T cell receptor beta chains reported below all come from one sample, sequenced in a study of naive and memory T cell subsets. Study-wide findings and caveats: A few larger clonotypes appeared in naive repertoires, especially CD8, possibly memory cells re-expressing CD45RA.

No antigens are known for them. An equimolar mix of two oligonucleotides served as the beta constant-region primer for TRBC1 and TRBC2. The ligated cDNA underwent four PCR rounds using SP2 and nested alpha and beta constant-region primers. TCRdb recomputed calls from the UMI-ligation and nested PCR reads with MiXCR, one row per CDR3 protein. The data contain about 160,000 distinct CDR3 sequences, over 20% of them seen just once; the ten biggest clones take up roughly 0.1%. The source material was naive CD4+ T cells from blood. All receptors derive from a human donor in good health.

The table lists this clonotype with a few counts. The V and J genes are TRBV28 and TRBJ2-7; no firm D call. The CDR3 is made up of 12 amino acids. Looked up from germline, CDR1 is MDHEN and CDR2 is SYDVKM. With 2 bases removed from V and 4 bases from J, the gap between germline ends came to 6 bases. The CDR3 loop reads CASSLSRYEQYF. CDR3 nucleotides: TGTGCCAGCAGTTTAAGCAGGTACGAGCAGTACTTC.

The chain uses TRBV5-1 and TRBJ2-5; D call uncertain. Trimming took off 0 bases at V and 2 bases at J, with 14 bases between the two ends. The CDR3 has 16 residues. CDR1 is SGHRS and CDR2 is YFSETQ in the germline V gene. The CDR3 protein is CASSLGGNPFQETQYF. In DNA, the CDR3 is TGCGCCAGCAGCTTGGGCGGAAACCCTTTTCAAGAGACCCAGTACTTC.

In its sample, this clonotype was seen many times. The chain carries TRBV5-1 and TRBJ2-2; TRBD1 aligns across 8 bases. This CDR3 comprises 16 residues. Trimming at V came to 0 bases and at J to 7 bases, leaving 8 bases not matched to a gene. Germline V gene data show CDR1 as SGHRS and CDR2 as YFSETQ. The CDR3 sequence: CASSLAGQGAIGELFF. The CDR3 DNA reads TGCGCCAGCAGCTTGGCGGGCCAGGGGGCGATCGGGGAGCTGTTTTTT.

The chain links TRBV7-9 to TRBJ2-1; a possible D gene is TRBD2 (6 bases). The CDR3 totals 16 residues. The germline gives CDR1 SEHNR, CDR2 FQNEAQ (reference sequence). The V and J ends lost 4 bases and 6 bases respectively, with 19 bases between them. The CDR3 DNA follows: TGTGCCAGCAGCTCCCTTTTTGTCGCGGGGCTCAATGAGCAGTTCTTC. It yields the protein CASSSLFVAGLNEQFF.

This chain links TRBV6-1 with TRBJ1-1; D unresolved. The CDR3 is 14 amino acids. V was clipped by 1 base and J by 4 bases, with 10 bases between them. Germline loops: CDR1 MNHNS, CDR2 SASEGT. CDR3 region: CASSEVRRSTEAFF. In DNA, the CDR3 is TGTGCCAGCAGTGAAGTGAGACGGAGCACTGAAGCTTTCTTT.

The V and J genes are TRBV18 and TRBJ2-1, with D tentatively TRBD1 (6 bases). In germline, CDR1 is KGHSH, CDR2 LQKENI. The length of the CDR3 is 14 residues. V was shortened by 3 bases and J by 8 bases, with 14 bases between the two germline ends. The CDR3 protein is CASSPQGFSYEQFF. DNA of the CDR3: TGTGCCAGCTCACCCCAGGGGTTTAGCTATGAGCAGTTCTTC.

This clonotype has more than one count but fewer than ten. J is TRBJ2-7 and V is TRBV28; 9 nucleotides match TRBD2. Germline V lookup: CDR1 MDHEN, CDR2 SYDVKM. This CDR3 has 16 residues. V trimming: 5 bases; J trimming: 7 bases; junction bases outside the gene matches: 15. CDR3 bases: TGTGCCAGCAGTACGCCTTATAGCGGGAGCGAGAGGGAGCAGTACTTC. Translated, it gives CASSTPYSGSEREQYF.

J is TRBJ1-6 and V is TRBV6-6; possibly TRBD1 for D (6 bases). CDR3 size: 16 residues. Trimming took 6 bases from V and 3 from J, leaving 15 bases between them. Germline CDR1 and CDR2: MNHNY and SVGAGI (reference sequence). The CDR3 protein is CASRDRGGDYNSPLHF. CDR3 nucleotides: TGTGCCAGCAGAGACCGAGGGGGAGACTATAATTCACCCCTCCACTTT.

In its sample, this clonotype was seen many times. The rearrangement links TRBV11-2 to TRBJ2-5; 7 bases align to TRBD2. The CDR3 loop spans 13 amino acids. V was clipped by 2 bases and J by 4 bases; unmatched bases: 1. Germline CDR1 SGHAT, CDR2 FQNNGV. CDR3 DNA sequence: TGTGCCAGCAGCTTAATAGCGGGAGAGACCCAGTACTTC. This encodes CASSLIAGETQYF.

The chain uses TRBV25-1 and TRBJ2-7, with 9 nucleotides matching TRBD1. Germline V gives CDR1 MGHDK, CDR2 SYGVNS. This CDR3 has 14 amino acids. V gave up 6 bases and J gave up 4 bases; unmatched junction bases: 7. CDR3 nucleotides: TGTGCCAGCAGCAACCCGGGACAGGGTTACGAGCAGTACTTC. Its translation: CASSNPGQGYEQYF.

In this sample, this clonotype turned up a few times. This sequence joins TRBV6-6 and TRBJ2-5, with unresolved D. Germline values: CDR1 MNHNY, CDR2 SVGAGI (reference sequence). Trimming pared 2 bases from V and 2 bases from J, leaving 12 bases between. The CDR3 is 15 amino acids. The CDR3 reads CASSYLAREQETQYF. The CDR3 DNA reads TGTGCCAGCAGTTACCTTGCAAGGGAACAAGAGACCCAGTACTTC.

This sequence joins TRBV11-2 and TRBJ1-1; D is undetermined. The V gene's germline CDR1 is SGHAT and CDR2 FQNNGV. V shed 1 base and J shed 5 bases, with 8 bases lying between them. This CDR3 has 13 amino acids. Here the CDR3 reads CASSLATRTEAFF. The CDR3 DNA reads as TGTGCCAGCAGCTTAGCGACAAGGACTGAAGCTTTCTTT.

The chain uses TRBV5-1 and TRBJ2-7, with TRBD2 matching over 14 bases. The CDR3 length is 15 residues. Germline CDR1 and CDR2: SGHRS and YFSETQ. V lost 4 bases to trimming and J lost 6 bases; unmatched junction nucleotides: 6. The CDR3 is CASSPGLAGVGEQYF. The DNA for the CDR3 is TGCGCCAGCAGCCCGGGACTAGCGGGAGTCGGCGAGCAGTACTTC.

There are a few counts of this clonotype. The gene calls are TRBV27 and TRBJ2-3, with TRBD2 matching 12 bases. This CDR3 is 18 amino acids long. Germline V gene lookup returns CDR1 MNHEY and CDR2 SMNVEV (reference sequence). V lost 3 bases to trimming and J lost 5 bases; unmatched junction nucleotides: 12. The CDR3 region is CASSFDRLAGGPRDTQYF. CDR3 nucleotides: TGTGCCAGCAGTTTTGATCGCCTAGCGGGAGGGCCACGAGATACGCAGTATTTT.

This clonotype was seen a few times. The chain recombines TRBV15 with TRBJ2-3, with 7 bases matching TRBD1. The V gene end was trimmed by 0 bases and the J gene end by 11 bases; junction bases not matched to a gene: 20. The CDR3 loop spans 18 amino acids. CDR1 and CDR2 from the germline V gene are LNHNV and YYDKDF (reference sequence). In DNA, the CDR3 is TGTGCCACCAGCAGAGATTCCTGGACAGGTACCAGCATTATGGGGCAGTATTTT. Translating it yields CATSRDSWTGTSIMGQYF.

The chain is built from TRBV6-1 and TRBJ2-7; TRBD1 aligns across 7 bases. Germline V lookup: CDR1 MNHNS, CDR2 SASEGT. The ends lost 5 bases at V and 4 bases at J; junction bases unmatched: 11. CDR3 length: 15 residues. CDR3: CASSPQDRVGYEQYF. CDR3 sequence (DNA): TGTGCCAGCAGTCCCCAAGACAGGGTAGGATACGAGCAGTACTTC.